This entry lists 27 T cell receptor beta chains sequenced from one sample in a study of CD8+CD57+ T cells in acquired aplastic anemia. The study profiled TCR beta VDJ and CDR3 using genomic DNA as template. TCRdb ran MiXCR on the reads and lists one entry per CDR3 protein. The sample has approximately 200,000 distinct CDR3 sequences; approximately 60% are singletons. Sequenced sample: sorted CD4+, CD8+, or CD8+CD57+ T cells (not recorded which) from PBMCs. The receptors come from a human donor in good health.

V and J are TRBV9 and TRBJ2-5; D may be TRBD1 or TRBD2 (5 bases each). Germline values: CDR1 SGDLS, CDR2 YYNGEE. Deletions cut 0 bases from V and 5 bases from J, with 20 bases between. The CDR3 extends over 17 amino acids. Written as DNA, the CDR3 is TGTGCCAGCAGCGTAGGTCTTGGGGACGGACGGAGGGAGACCCAGTACTTC. This codes for CASSVGLGDGRRETQYF.

To note about this clonotype: A read error may produce the germline difference seen at one junction end. This chain links TRBV7-8 with TRBJ2-5; D possibly corresponds to TRBD1 (5 bases). The CDR3 covers 15 residues. Germline-derived CDR1 and CDR2 are SGHVS and FQNEAQ. The CDR3 reads CASSQASLRVVTQYF. The DNA of the CDR3 is TGCGCCAGCAGCCAAGCCAGCCTCAGGGTGGTGACCCAGTACTTC.

This clonotype was observed once. V and J are TRBV9 and TRBJ2-3, with a weak D call TRBD2 (6 bases). Trimming took off 0 bases at V and 6 bases at J, with 14 bases between the two ends. The CDR3 consists of 15 residues. Germline CDR1 reads SGDLS; CDR2 reads YYNGEE. The CDR3 DNA reads as TGTGCCAGCAGCGTAGCTGTGGGAGGAAGGGATACGCAGTATTTT. Translated, it gives CASSVAVGGRDTQYF.

The chain recombines TRBV9 with TRBJ2-5; D ambiguous. The CDR3 loop spans 14 amino acids. Looked up from germline, CDR1 is SGDLS and CDR2 is YYNGEE. V was cut by 4 bases and J by 5 bases, with 15 bases left in between. CDR3 sequence reads: CASSPSVSYETQYF. CDR3 nucleotides: TGTGCCAGCAGCCCCTCGGTGAGCTACGAGACCCAGTACTTC.

The J gene is TRBJ2-7, the V gene TRBV9; D is ambiguous. V dropped 0 bases and J dropped 5 bases, with 15 bases sitting between them. The CDR3 spans 15 residues. Germline loops: CDR1 SGDLS, CDR2 YYNGEE. CDR3 coding DNA: TGTGCCAGCAGCGTAGGGTACCCTGGGTGGGACGAGCAGTACTTC. Protein sequence: CASSVGYPGWDEQYF.

Comment on this clonotype: Likely a read error: the CDR3 ends without its conserved phenylalanine or tryptophan. No DNA is shown, since the ends of the CDR3 on it are uncertain; the CDR3 is the one TCRdb lists. The chain's CDR3 is CASSQDPGEDEQCS. The V and J genes are TRBV7-3 and TRBJ2-7; the table's D call, TRBD2, was not checked against the DNA. Germline CDR1 is SGHTA and CDR2 is FQGTGA. From its first to its last residue, the CDR3 has 14 amino acids.

This clonotype was seen at least ten times. DNA of the CDR3: TGTGCCAGCACCGGTACAGGGGCGGTCACTGAAGCTTTCTTT. It specifies CASTGTGAVTEAFF. The J gene is TRBJ1-1, the V gene TRBV2; 7 nucleotides align to TRBD1. The CDR3 spans 14 residues. The ends lost 7 bases at V and 4 bases at J; junction bases unmatched: 9. Germline CDR1 reads SNHLY; CDR2 reads FYNNEI.

This clonotype showed up many times. The V and J genes are TRBV12-3 or TRBV12-4 and TRBJ1-1; D unresolved. The CDR3 has 14 residues. V was shortened by 8 bases and J by 3 bases, with 16 bases between the two germline ends. The CDR3 region has the DNA TGTGCCAGCTCTAGAGAGGGCGAGTACACTGAAGCTTTCTTT. As protein: CASSREGEYTEAFF.

This rearrangement joins TRBV9 to TRBJ1-1, with 8 bases lining up with TRBD1. Germline V gene sequence: CDR1 SGDLS, CDR2 YYNGEE. CDR3 size: 16 residues. V shed 3 bases and J 1 base; nucleotides not matched to a gene: 8. The CDR3: CASSEAGTGPNTEAFF. CDR3 sequence (DNA): TGTGCCAGCAGCGAGGCCGGGACAGGCCCGAACACTGAAGCTTTCTTT.

The table lists this clonotype with a few counts. This chain uses TRBV20-1 with TRBJ1-6, with TRBD1 as a possible D gene (5 bases). Trimming removed 2 bases from V and 10 bases from J, with 12 bases in between. CDR1 and CDR2 from the germline V gene are DFQATT and SNEGSKA (reference sequence). The CDR3 is 13 residues long. The CDR3: CSARSFRDSPLHF. The DNA for the CDR3 is TGCAGTGCTAGAAGCTTCAGGGACTCACCCCTCCACTTT.

This clonotype was seen repeatedly, ten times or more. The V gene is TRBV5-8, the J gene TRBJ2-1; TRBD2 matches 10 bases. This CDR3 is built from 13 residues. In germline, CDR1 is SGHTS, CDR2 YDEGEE. Trimming took 0 bases from V and 15 from J; bases not matched to a gene: 6. In DNA form, the CDR3 reads TGTGCCAGCAGCTTGGTAGCGGGGGGTGGTCTGTTCTTC. The encoded protein is CASSLVAGGGLFF.

This clonotype was picked up one time. The genes are TRBV29-1 and TRBJ2-1; the match to TRBD2 covers 10 bases. V was pared by 6 bases and J by 8 bases, with 7 bases of the junction left unmatched. The CDR3 has 13 amino acids. CDR1 is SQVTM, CDR2 ANQGSEA, per germline. The CDR3 loop reads CSVVSGGADEQFF. CDR3 in DNA: TGCAGCGTAGTAAGCGGGGGGGCCGATGAGCAGTTCTTC.

The chain couples TRBV14 to TRBJ1-2, with TRBD1 matching over 7 bases. The V gene's germline CDR1 is SGHDN and CDR2 FVKESK. With 6 bases clipped from V and 6 bases from J, the junction kept 10 bases outside the gene matches. The CDR3 has 14 amino acids. This CDR3 is CASSLIPGGDGYTF. The CDR3 bases are TGTGCCAGCAGTCTTATTCCAGGGGGAGATGGCTACACCTTC.

This clonotype occurred once. V is TRBV10-3 and J is TRBJ2-2; D perhaps matches TRBD2 (6 bases). Germline V gives CDR1 ENHRY, CDR2 SYGVKD. The CDR3 runs to 14 residues. V gave up 7 bases and J gave up 4 bases, with 13 bases separating them. The CDR3 region has the DNA TGTGCCATCAATAGACTAGGAACCACCGGGGAGCTGTTTTTT. Its protein product is CAINRLGTTGELFF.

This clonotype was observed many times. The J gene is TRBJ2-7, the V gene TRBV20-1, with 7 nucleotides matching TRBD2. Per the germline V gene, CDR1 is DFQATT and CDR2 is SNEGSKA (reference sequence). Germline trimming cut 0 bases from V and 4 bases from J; bases unmatched to any gene: 18. The CDR3 has 18 residues. In DNA, the CDR3 is TGCAGTGCTAGAGATTTGGCTGGGGAGGGAACCAGCCAATACGAGCAGTACTTC. Its protein is CSARDLAGEGTSQYEQYF.

This chain uses TRBV9 with TRBJ2-3; 10 positions agree with TRBD2. V was pared by 4 bases and J by 8 bases, with 7 bases of the junction left unmatched. The CDR3 contains 14 residues. Germline V gene lookup returns CDR1 SGDLS and CDR2 YYNGEE. DNA of the CDR3: TGTGCCAGCAGCCCAAGCGGGGGGGGCCTTACGCAGTATTTT. This gives the protein CASSPSGGGLTQYF.

The J gene is TRBJ2-7, the V gene TRBV2, with 8 bases aligning to TRBD1. V shed 4 bases, J shed 4 bases, and the junction held 9 bases outside the gene matches. Germline lookup yields CDR1 SNHLY and CDR2 FYNNEI. CDR3 length: 15 residues. CDR3: CASSGLARGHYEQYF. CDR3 bases: TGTGCCAGCAGTGGGTTGGCCAGGGGGCATTACGAGCAGTACTTC.

The chain uses TRBV9 and TRBJ2-2, with D possibly TRBD1 on 7 matching bases. The CDR3 extends over 17 amino acids. In germline, CDR1 is SGDLS, CDR2 YYNGEE. The ends were cut back, 1 base at V and 5 bases at J, with 18 bases in the middle. DNA of the CDR3: TGTGCCAGCAGCGTATCCGGAGGAGGGGGCAGGACCGGGGAGCTGTTTTTT. It is translated as CASSVSGGGGRTGELFF.

The rearrangement uses TRBV20-1 and TRBJ2-5; 11 nucleotides line up with TRBD2. The CDR3 spans 18 residues. The V and J ends lost 5 bases and 3 bases, in that order; junction bases with no gene match: 17. Germline lookup yields CDR1 DFQATT and CDR2 SNEGSKA (reference sequence). CDR3 in DNA: TGCAGTGCTCACAAATGGGGTAGCGGGGGGGCGAACGAAGAGACCCAGTACTTC. It translates to CSAHKWGSGGANEETQYF.

CDR3 nucleotides: TGTGCCATCAGTGAGTCGGTGGACCGGAATCAGCCCCAGCATTTT. Its protein product is CAISESVDRNQPQHF. The chain employs TRBV10-3 and TRBJ1-5; D uncertain. This CDR3 comprises 15 residues. The germline CDR1 and CDR2 sequences are ENHRY and SYGVKD. The V gene lost 0 bases and the J gene lost 4 bases, with 10 bases spanning the gap.

Remarks on this clonotype: A read error may be the cause here, since a much bigger clone is one base away. V and J are TRBV12-3 or TRBV12-4 and TRBJ2-3, with a tentative D call TRBD1 (5 bases). The CDR3 spans 14 residues. This CDR3 reads CASSSTVSTGTQYF. The CDR3 bases are TGTGCCAGCAGTTCGACAGTTAGCACAGGTACGCAGTATTTT.

The V call is TRBV7-9, the J call TRBJ2-7, with no clear D. This CDR3 region has 14 residues. Trimming cost V 6 bases and J 8 bases, with 20 bases left between them. CDR1 is SEHNR, CDR2 FQNEAQ, per germline (reference sequence). CDR3 loop: CASSDDGEIYKQYF. Written as DNA, the CDR3 is TGTGCCAGCAGTGATGATGGTGAGATTTACAAGCAGTACTTC.

This clonotype was observed at least ten times. This chain links TRBV5-6 with TRBJ1-2, with 8 bases aligning to TRBD1. Germline loops: CDR1 SGHDT, CDR2 YYEEEE. V lost 2 bases to trimming and J lost 4 bases; unmatched junction nucleotides: 10. The CDR3 is 16 residues long. The CDR3 loop reads CASSFQQDREIYGYTF. CDR3 bases: TGTGCCAGCAGCTTCCAACAGGACAGGGAGATCTATGGCTACACCTTC.

This chain uses TRBV7-6 with TRBJ2-1, with 8 nucleotides matching TRBD2. CDR1 is SGHVS, CDR2 FNYEAQ, per germline. The CDR3 sequence is 19 residues long. V shed 4 bases, J shed 7 bases, and the junction held 21 bases outside the gene matches. The CDR3 bases are TGTGCCAGCAGCTCAGGGCCTATAGCGGGGAACTTACCCAGTAATGAGCAGTTCTTC. This encodes CASSSGPIAGNLPSNEQFF. Complete variable domain (other parts from reference TRBV7-6 and TRBJ2-1): GAGVSQSPRYKVTKRGQDVALRCDPISGHVSLYWYRQALGQGPEFLTYFNYEAQQDKSGLPNDRFSAERPEGSISTLTIQRTEQRDSAMYRCASSSGPIAGNLPSNEQFFGPGTRLTVL.

Ten or more counts support this clonotype. J is TRBJ1-4 and V is TRBV7-9, with D possibly being TRBD1 (6 bases). There are 14 residues in the CDR3. V was cut by 1 base and J by 7 bases, with 10 bases left in between. The germline V gene has CDR1 SEHNR and CDR2 FQNEAQ (reference sequence). CDR3 DNA: TGTGCCAGCAGCTTAGGTCAGGGGCCTGAAAAACTGTTTTTT. Translating it yields CASSLGQGPEKLFF.

The genes are TRBV19 and TRBJ1-2; no clear D gene. Trimming took off 5 bases at V and 6 bases at J, with 25 bases between the two ends. In germline, CDR1 is LNHDA, CDR2 SQIVND (reference sequence). The CDR3 runs 17 residues. The CDR3 DNA is TGTGCCAGTAGTGCCCAAGCCCCCGGTCCCAGCGCTGATGGCTACACCTTC. Translation gives CASSAQAPGPSADGYTF.

This chain joins TRBV15 and TRBJ1-5, with D possibly matching TRBD1 (5 bases). Germline values: CDR1 LNHNV, CDR2 YYDKDF (reference sequence). Deletions cut 3 bases from V and 7 bases from J, with 16 bases between. There are 15 residues in the CDR3. The CDR3 region is CATSRGLGVVQPQHF. Written as DNA, the CDR3 is TGTGCCACCAGCAGGGGTTTGGGGGTGGTGCAGCCCCAGCATTTT. The entire variable domain, with the rest obtained from reference TRBV15 and TRBJ1-5, is as follows: DAMVIQNPRYQVTQFGKPVTLSCSQTLNHNVMYWYQQKSSQAPKLLFHYYDKDFNNEADTPDNFQSRRPNTSFCFLDIRSPGLGDTAMYLCATSRGLGVVQPQHFGDGTRLSIL.